This is a list of T cell receptor beta chains from one sample in a study of blood T cell repertoires in COVID-19. Data came from immunoSEQ multiplex PCR; TCRdb stores just in-frame clones and leaves some out. The profile shows over 15,000 clones, 65% to 85% of them singletons. Sample: peripheral blood. The receptors stem from a human donor in a cohort sampled during active COVID-19. CDR3s include the opening cysteine and the closing phenylalanine or tryptophan. A D gene is named only where the DNA matches it firmly. Only some rows state a clone size, as once, few, many or a class for expanded clones.

v_gene	d_gene	j_gene	abundance	CDR3aa	CDR3nt
TRBV28	.	TRBJ2-2	.	CASQAPTGELFF	TGTGCCAGCCAGGCACCCACCGGGGAGCTGTTTTTT
TRBV28	.	TRBJ1-5	.	CASGGSLGAFNQPQHF	TGTGCCAGCGGCGGGTCCCTGGGTGCCTTCAATCAGCCCCAGCATTTT
TRBV30	.	TRBJ2-7	.	CAWSVGSPYEQYF	TGTGCCTGGAGTGTGGGCAGTCCCTACGAGCAGTACTTC
TRBV19	TRBD1	TRBJ2-5	.	CASSMRTGGTGETQYF	TGTGCCAGTAGTATGAGGACAGGGGGGACAGGGGAGACCCAGTACTTC
TRBV6-5	.	TRBJ1-1	.	CASSPLGQTNTEAFF	TGTGCCAGCAGCCCATTGGGGCAGACAAACACTGAAGCTTTCTTT
TRBV15	TRBD1	TRBJ1-1	.	CAASTGYTEAFF	TGTGCCGCCTCGACAGGGTACACTGAAGCTTTCTTT
TRBV28	TRBD2	TRBJ2-4	once	CASSFRASGRGGSKNIQYF	TGTGCCAGCAGTTTTCGGGCTAGCGGGAGGGGCGGTTCCAAAAACATTCAGTACTTC
TRBV15	TRBD1	TRBJ2-3	.	CATSRGQATDTQYF	TGTGCCACCAGCAGGGGACAGGCCACAGATACGCAGTATTTT
TRBV20-1	.	TRBJ2-7	.	CSANDPAVGDYEQYF	TGCAGTGCTAATGACCCAGCGGTGGGAGACTACGAGCAGTACTTC
TRBV28	.	TRBJ2-7	.	CASTHRGVGEQYF	TGTGCCAGCACCCACCGGGGAGTAGGCGAGCAGTACTTC
TRBV7-2	.	TRBJ2-1	.	CASSLAQGTINEQFF	TGTGCCAGCAGCTTAGCACAGGGCACCATCAATGAGCAGTTCTTC
TRBV11-2	.	TRBJ2-3	.	CASSFLRPGDKDTQYF	TGTGCCAGCAGCTTTCTACGACCGGGAGATAAAGATACGCAGTATTTT
TRBV12-3/TRBV12-4	.	TRBJ2-7	.	CASSTAYEQYF	TGTGCCAGCAGTACGGCCTACGAGCAGTACTTC
TRBV30	TRBD1	TRBJ1-1	.	CAWSVQGGKATEAFF	TGTGCCTGGAGTGTACAAGGGGGCAAGGCCACTGAAGCTTTCTTT
TRBV4-1	TRBD2	TRBJ2-1	.	CASSHRRGAGPASHEQFF	TGCGCCAGCAGCCACCGAAGAGGAGCGGGACCCGCGAGCCATGAGCAGTTCTTC
TRBV5-8	.	TRBJ2-6	few	CASSADRAYSGANVLTF	TGTGCCAGCAGCGCGGACAGAGCTTACTCTGGGGCCAACGTCCTGACTTTC